The 4 T cell receptor beta chains presented below share a single source sample, sequenced in a study of tumor and adjacent non-tumor tissue in lung cancer. The library came from three nested PCR rounds adapted from ARM-PCR protocols. MiXCR, applied by TCRdb to the multiplex PCR reads, yields one record per CDR3 protein. The profile covers more than 120,000 distinct CDR3 sequences, with roughly 70% appearing a single time and roughly 20% taken by the ten largest. No cell sorting was done before RNA was extracted from the tissue. Input material: lung tumor tissue. All receptors derive from a man in his sixties with small cell lung cancer.

To note about this clonotype: It is likely a read error, because the conserved phenylalanine at the end of the CDR3 is missing. This sequence joins TRBV12-3 or TRBV12-4 and TRBJ2-7; possible D gene TRBD2, 5 bases. CDR3 length: 13 residues. CDR3: CVSSLALSYEQYL. The CDR3 region has the DNA TGTGTCAGCAGTTTAGCGCTTTCCTACGAACAGTACCTC.

In regard to this clonotype: Mismatch with germline at one junction end may stem from a read error. The V gene is TRBV11-2, the J gene TRBJ1-2; TRBD1 is a possible D gene (6 bases). CDR1 is SGHAT, CDR2 FQNNGV, per germline. This CDR3 contains 17 residues. The CDR3 is CASSSALTGGAGNIYAF. In DNA, the CDR3 is TGTGCCAGCAGTTCGGCCTTGACGGGGGGCGCGGGGAATATCTACGCCTTC.

Comments on this clonotype: A much more abundant neighbour one base away suggests this may be a read error. No conserved phenylalanine or tryptophan is present at the end of the CDR3, so a read error is the likely explanation. This chain uses TRBV4-2 with TRBJ2-1, with 8 positions matching TRBD2. Per the germline V gene, CDR1 is LGHNA and CDR2 is YNFKEQ. The ends lost 0 bases at V and 5 bases at J; junction bases unmatched: 0. The CDR3 contains 14 residues. The CDR3 is CASSQETSDNEQFL. The CDR3 DNA sequence: TGTGCCAGCAGCCAAGAGACTAGCGACAATGAGCAGTTCCTC.

As regards this clonotype: Given a much more abundant clone one base away, this may be a read error. This sequence joins TRBV20-1 and TRBJ2-7; D gene ambiguous. CDR1 is DFQATT, CDR2 SNEGSKA, per germline (reference sequence). This CDR3 has 12 residues. The chain's CDR3 is CSVRVQSYEQYF. The CDR3 DNA reads as TGCAGTGTTAGAGTACAGTCCTACGAGCAGTACTTC.